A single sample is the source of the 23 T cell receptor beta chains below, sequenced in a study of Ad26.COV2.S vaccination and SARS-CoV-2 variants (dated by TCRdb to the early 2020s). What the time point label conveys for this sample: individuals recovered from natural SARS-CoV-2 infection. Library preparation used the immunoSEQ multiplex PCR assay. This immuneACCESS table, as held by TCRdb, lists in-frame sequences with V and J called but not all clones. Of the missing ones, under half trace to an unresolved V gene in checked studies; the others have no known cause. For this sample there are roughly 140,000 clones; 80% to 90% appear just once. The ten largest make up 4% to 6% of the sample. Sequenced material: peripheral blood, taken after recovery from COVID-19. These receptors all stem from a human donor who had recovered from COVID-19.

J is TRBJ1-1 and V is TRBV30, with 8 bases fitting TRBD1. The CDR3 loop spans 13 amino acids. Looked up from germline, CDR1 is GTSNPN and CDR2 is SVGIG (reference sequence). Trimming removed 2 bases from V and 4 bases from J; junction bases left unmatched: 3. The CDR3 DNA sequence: TGTGCCTGGAGTCCAGGGGGCGTCACTGAAGCTTTCTTT. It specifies CAWSPGGVTEAFF. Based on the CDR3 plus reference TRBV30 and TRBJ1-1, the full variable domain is SQTIHQWPATLVQPVGSPLSLECTVEGTSNPNLYWYRQAAGRGLQLLFYSVGIGQISSEVPQNLSASRPQDRQFILSSKKLLLSDSGFYLCAWSPGGVTEAFFGQGTRLTVV.

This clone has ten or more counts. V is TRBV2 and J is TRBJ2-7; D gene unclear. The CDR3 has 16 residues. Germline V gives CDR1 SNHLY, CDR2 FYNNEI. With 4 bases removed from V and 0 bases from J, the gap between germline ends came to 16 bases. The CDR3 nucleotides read TGTGCCAGCAGTGTTGATCAAACTGTCAGCTCCTACGAGCAGTACTTC. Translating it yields CASSVDQTVSSYEQYF.

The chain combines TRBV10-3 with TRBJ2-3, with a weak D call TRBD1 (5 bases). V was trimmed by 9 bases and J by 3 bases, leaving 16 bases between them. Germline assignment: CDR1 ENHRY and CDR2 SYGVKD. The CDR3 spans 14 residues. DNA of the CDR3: TGTGCCATGGGTTCAGGACAATCTACAGATACGCAGTATTTT. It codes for CAMGSGQSTDTQYF.

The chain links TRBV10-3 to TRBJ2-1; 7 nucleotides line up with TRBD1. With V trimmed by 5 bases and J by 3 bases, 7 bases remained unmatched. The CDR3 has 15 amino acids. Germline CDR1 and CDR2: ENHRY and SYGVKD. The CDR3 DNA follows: TGTGCCATCAGTCCCGGGACAGACCGCTACAATGAGCAGTTCTTC. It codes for CAISPGTDRYNEQFF.

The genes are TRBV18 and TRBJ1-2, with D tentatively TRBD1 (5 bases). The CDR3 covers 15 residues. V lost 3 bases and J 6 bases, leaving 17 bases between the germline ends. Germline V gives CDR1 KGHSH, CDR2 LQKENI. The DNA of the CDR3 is TGTGCCAGCTCACCCTCACAGGCGAGAGAGAATGGCTACACCTTC. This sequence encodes CASSPSQARENGYTF. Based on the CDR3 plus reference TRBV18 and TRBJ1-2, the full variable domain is NAGVMQNPRHLVRRRGQEARLRCSPMKGHSHVYWYRQLPEEGLKFMVYLQKENIIDESGMPKERFSAEFPKEGPSILRIQQVVRGDSAAYFCASSPSQARENGYTFGSGTRLTVV.

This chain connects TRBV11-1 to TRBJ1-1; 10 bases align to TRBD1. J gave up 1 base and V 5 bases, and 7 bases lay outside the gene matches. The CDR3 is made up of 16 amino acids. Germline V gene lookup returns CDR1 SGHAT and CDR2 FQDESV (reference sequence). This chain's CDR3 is CASSPGTGDGNTEAFF. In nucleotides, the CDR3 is TGTGCCAGCAGCCCCGGGACAGGGGATGGGAACACTGAAGCTTTCTTT.

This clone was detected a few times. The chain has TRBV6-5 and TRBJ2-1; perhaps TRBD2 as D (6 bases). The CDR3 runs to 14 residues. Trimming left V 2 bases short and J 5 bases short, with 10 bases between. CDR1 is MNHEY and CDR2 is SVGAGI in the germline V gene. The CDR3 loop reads CASSYPGSNNEQFF. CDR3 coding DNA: TGTGCCAGCAGTTACCCCGGGAGTAACAATGAGCAGTTCTTC.

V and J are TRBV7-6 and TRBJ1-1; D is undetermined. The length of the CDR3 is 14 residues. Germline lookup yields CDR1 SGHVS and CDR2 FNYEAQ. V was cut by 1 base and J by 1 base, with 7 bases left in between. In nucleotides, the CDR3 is TGTGCCAGCAGCTTAGACTCGGGGAACACTGAAGCTTTCTTT. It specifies CASSLDSGNTEAFF.

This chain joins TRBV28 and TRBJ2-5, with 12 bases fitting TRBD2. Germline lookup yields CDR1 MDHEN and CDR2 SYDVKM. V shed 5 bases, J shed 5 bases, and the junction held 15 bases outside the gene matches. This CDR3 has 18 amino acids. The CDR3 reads CASSPELPSGGARETQYF. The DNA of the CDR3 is TGTGCCAGCAGTCCCGAGCTCCCTAGCGGGGGGGCCCGGGAGACCCAGTACTTC.

The CDR3 here is CASSLDGKSFGYTF. CDR3 coding DNA: TGTGCCAGCAGCTTGGACGGGAAGAGCTTCGGCTACACCTTC. The chain carries TRBV5-4 and TRBJ1-2, with D hard to call. CDR1 and CDR2 (germline): SGHNT, YYREEE (reference sequence). CDR3 size: 14 residues. V lost 0 bases and J lost 8, with 14 bases in between.

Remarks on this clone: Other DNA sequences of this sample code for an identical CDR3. CDR3 nucleotide sequence: TGTGCCAGCAGCCTGGGACAGTCCTACGAGCAGTACTTC. Amino acids: CASSLGQSYEQYF. The chain recombines TRBV27 with TRBJ2-7; 7 bases map to TRBD1. Germline CDR1 MNHEY, CDR2 SMNVEV (reference sequence). J was trimmed by 1 base and V by 6 bases; bases with no gene match: 3. This CDR3 spans 13 amino acids.

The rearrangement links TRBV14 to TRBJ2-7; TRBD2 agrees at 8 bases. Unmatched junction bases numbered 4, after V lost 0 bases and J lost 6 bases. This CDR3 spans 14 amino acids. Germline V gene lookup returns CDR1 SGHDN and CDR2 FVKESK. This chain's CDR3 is CASSQDPGGVEQYF. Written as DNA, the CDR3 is TGTGCCAGCAGCCAAGATCCGGGGGGGGTCGAGCAGTACTTC.

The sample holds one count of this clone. CDR3 residues: CASSRDSGANVLTF. CDR3 bases: TGTGCCAGCAGTCGGGACTCTGGGGCCAACGTCCTGACTTTC. The V gene is TRBV7-2, the J gene TRBJ2-6; D perhaps matches TRBD2 (5 bases). The V end lost 6 bases, the J end lost 0 bases, and 6 bases lay between the germline ends. Germline V CDR1 and CDR2: SGHTA, FQGNSA. The CDR3 consists of 14 residues.

CDR3 nucleotides: TGTGCCAGCAGAGGAGGGGGGGCGGTAGATACGCAGTATTTT. Translation gives CASRGGGAVDTQYF. The gene calls are TRBV2 and TRBJ2-3; the D gene is possibly TRBD2 (7 bases). V gave up 6 bases and J gave up 5 bases, with 15 bases separating them. CDR1 and CDR2 from the germline V gene are SNHLY and FYNNEI. The CDR3 is made up of 14 amino acids. Drawing the rest from reference TRBV2 and TRBJ2-3, the complete variable domain is EPEVTQTPSHQVTQMGQEVILRCVPISNHLYFYWYRQILGQKVEFLVSFYNNEISEKSEIFDDQFSVERPDGSNFTLKIRSTKLEDSAMYFCASRGGGAVDTQYFGPGTRLTVL.

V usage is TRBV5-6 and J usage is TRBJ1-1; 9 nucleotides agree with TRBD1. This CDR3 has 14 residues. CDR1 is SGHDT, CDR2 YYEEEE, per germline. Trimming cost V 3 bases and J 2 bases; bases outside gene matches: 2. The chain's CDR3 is CASSWDRANTEAFF. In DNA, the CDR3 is TGTGCCAGCAGCTGGGACAGGGCAAACACTGAAGCTTTCTTT.

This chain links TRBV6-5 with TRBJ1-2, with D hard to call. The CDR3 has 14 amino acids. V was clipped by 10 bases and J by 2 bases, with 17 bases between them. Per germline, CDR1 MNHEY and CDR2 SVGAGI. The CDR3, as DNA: TGTGCCACCAACCGGCGACCGATAAACTATGGCTACACCTTC. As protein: CATNRRPINYGYTF.

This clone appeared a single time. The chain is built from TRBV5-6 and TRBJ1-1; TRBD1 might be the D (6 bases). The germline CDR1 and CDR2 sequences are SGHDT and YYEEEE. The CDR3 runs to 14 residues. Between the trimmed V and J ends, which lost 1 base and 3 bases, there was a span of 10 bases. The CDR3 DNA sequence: TGTGCCAGCAGCTTGTCCCCAGGGGACACTGAAGCTTTCTTT. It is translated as CASSLSPGDTEAFF.

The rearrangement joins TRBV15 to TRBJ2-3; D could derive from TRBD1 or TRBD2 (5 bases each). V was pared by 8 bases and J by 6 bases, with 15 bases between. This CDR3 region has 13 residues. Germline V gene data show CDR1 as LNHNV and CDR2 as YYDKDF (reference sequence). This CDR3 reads CATSGASADTQYF. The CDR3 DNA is TGTGCCACCTCCGGGGCTTCGGCGGATACGCAGTATTTT.

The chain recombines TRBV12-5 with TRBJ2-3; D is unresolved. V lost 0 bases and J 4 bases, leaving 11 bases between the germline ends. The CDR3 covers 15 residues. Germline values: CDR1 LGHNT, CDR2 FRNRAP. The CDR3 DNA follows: TGTGCTAGTGGTTTGGTACCCGGGCCTCCAGATACGCAGTATTTT. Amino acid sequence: CASGLVPGPPDTQYF.

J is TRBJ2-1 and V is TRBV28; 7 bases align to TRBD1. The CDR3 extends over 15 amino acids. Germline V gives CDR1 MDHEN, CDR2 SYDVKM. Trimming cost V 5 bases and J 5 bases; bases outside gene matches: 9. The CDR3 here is CASSPGGNRNNEQFF. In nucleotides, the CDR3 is TGTGCCAGCAGTCCAGGGGGAAATAGGAACAATGAGCAGTTCTTC. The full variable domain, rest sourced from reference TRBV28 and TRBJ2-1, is DVKVTQSSRYLVKRTGEKVFLECVQDMDHENMFWYRQDPGLGLRLIYFSYDVKMKEKGDIPEGYSVSREKKERFSLILESASTNQTSMYLCASSPGGNRNNEQFFGPGTRLTVL.

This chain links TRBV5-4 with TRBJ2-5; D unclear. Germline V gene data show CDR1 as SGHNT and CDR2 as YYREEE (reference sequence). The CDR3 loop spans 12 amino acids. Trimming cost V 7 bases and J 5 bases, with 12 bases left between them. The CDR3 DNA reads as TGTGCCAGCCAGTCGGACGGGGAGACCCAGTACTTC. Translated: CASQSDGETQYF.

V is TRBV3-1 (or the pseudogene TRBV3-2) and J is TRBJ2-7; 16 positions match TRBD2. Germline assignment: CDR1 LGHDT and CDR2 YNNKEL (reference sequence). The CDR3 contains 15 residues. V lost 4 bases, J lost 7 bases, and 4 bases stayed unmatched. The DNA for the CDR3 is TGTGCCAGCAGCCTGGGGACTAGCGGGGGGGAAGAGCAGTACTTC. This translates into CASSLGTSGGEEQYF.

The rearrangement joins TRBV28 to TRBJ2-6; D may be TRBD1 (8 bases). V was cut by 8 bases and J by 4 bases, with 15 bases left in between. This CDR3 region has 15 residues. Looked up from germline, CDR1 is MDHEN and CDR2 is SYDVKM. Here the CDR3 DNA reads TGTGCCAGCCGACAGGGGAGGGGGGGGGCCAACGTCCTGACTTTC. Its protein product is CASRQGRGGANVLTF. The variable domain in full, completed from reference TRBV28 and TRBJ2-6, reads DVKVTQSSRYLVKRTGEKVFLECVQDMDHENMFWYRQDPGLGLRLIYFSYDVKMKEKGDIPEGYSVSREKKERFSLILESASTNQTSMYLCASRQGRGGANVLTFGAGSRLTVL.